The rows below give T cell receptor beta chains drawn from one sample of a study of blood T cells in healthy people across ages. TCRdb recomputed calls from the 5' RACE reads with MiXCR, one row per CDR3 protein. The table lists about 800,000 distinct CDR3 sequences, about three fifths of them singletons. The sequencing input was blood. All receptors come from a man aged 25-40 years in good health. Both conserved end residues are part of each CDR3. The D gene is left open where the match is weak. Part of the rows lack a size; the others show once, few, many or a class for expanded clones.

D: TRBD2; J: TRBJ2-3; size: NA; V: TRBV20-1; DNA: TGCAGTGCTAGAGGTGCCAGCGGGAAAAACACAGATACGCAGTATTTT; CDR3: CSARGASGKNTDTQYF
D: TRBD2; J: TRBJ2-5; size: NA; V: TRBV20-1; DNA: TGCAGTGCTATTAGCGGGAGGGCCGGGGAGACCCAGTACTTC; CDR3: CSAISGRAGETQYF
D: NA; J: TRBJ2-1; size: NA; V: TRBV4-3; DNA: TGCGCCAGCAGCCAATATGAACAGGGTCCTAATGAGCAGTTCTTC; CDR3: CASSQYEQGPNEQFF
D: TRBD1; J: TRBJ2-5; size: few; V: TRBV9; DNA: TGTGCCAGCAGCGCCCGACAGGGCATCGGGGAGACCCAGTACTTC; CDR3: CASSARQGIGETQYF
D: NA; J: TRBJ1-5; size: NA; V: TRBV20-1; DNA: TGCAGTGCTAGGCAACAGGCACGACAGCCCCAGCATTTT; CDR3: CSARQQARQPQHF
D: NA; J: TRBJ2-5; size: NA; V: TRBV12-3/TRBV12-4; DNA: TGTGCCAGCAGTTACTTAAGCGTAGAGACCCAGTACTTC; CDR3: CASSYLSVETQYF
D: NA; J: TRBJ1-6; size: NA; V: TRBV5-1; DNA: TGCGCCAGCAGCTTGCAGGCAGGTGGTTCACCCCTCCACTTT; CDR3: CASSLQAGGSPLHF
D: NA; J: TRBJ2-4; size: NA; V: TRBV30; DNA: TGTGCCTGGAGCGGACGAGGGGTTGGAAACATTCAGTACTTC; CDR3: CAWSGRGVGNIQYF
D: NA; J: TRBJ2-5; size: NA; V: TRBV18; DNA: TGTGCCAGCTCACCACCTAGTTCCGAGACCCAGTACTTC; CDR3: CASSPPSSETQYF
D: NA; J: TRBJ2-1; size: few; V: TRBV2; DNA: TGTGCCAGCAGTCCAGGTGTCTTCAATGAGCAGTTCTTC; CDR3: CASSPGVFNEQFF
D: TRBD1; J: TRBJ2-7; size: NA; V: TRBV27; DNA: TGTGCCAGCAGTTCCTCGGACAGGGGGTACGAGCAGTACTTC; CDR3: CASSSSDRGYEQYF
D: TRBD2; J: TRBJ2-1; size: NA; V: TRBV15; DNA: TGTGCCACCAGCAGAGATCGGCGGGAGGTAGATAAGCAGTTCTTC; CDR3: CATSRDRREVDKQFF
D: TRBD2; J: TRBJ2-1; size: NA; V: TRBV12-3/TRBV12-4; DNA: TGTGCCAGCAGGATGGGAGGGCGGAACAATGAGCAGTTCTTC; CDR3: CASRMGGRNNEQFF
D: NA; J: TRBJ2-7; size: once; V: TRBV4-3; DNA: TGCGCCAGCAGCCAAGACCAATGGTCCTTCTACGAGCAGTACTTC; CDR3: CASSQDQWSFYEQYF
D: TRBD2; J: TRBJ2-1; size: NA; V: TRBV12-3/TRBV12-4; DNA: TGTGCCAGCAGAACCTACGGGACTAGCGGGAATGTAAATGAGCAGTTCTTC; CDR3: CASRTYGTSGNVNEQFF
D: NA; J: TRBJ2-7; size: NA; V: TRBV20-1; DNA: TGCAGTGCTAGAGGGAGGACCTCCTTGGAGCAGTACTTC; CDR3: CSARGRTSLEQYF
D: NA; J: TRBJ2-7; size: NA; V: TRBV13; DNA: TGTGCCAGCAGTCACAGCGTAACCTACGAGCAGTACTTC; CDR3: CASSHSVTYEQYF
D: TRBD2; J: TRBJ2-1; size: NA; V: TRBV10-3; DNA: TGTGCCATCAGTGACGGGACTAGCGGGGGTTATGAGCAGTTCTTC; CDR3: CAISDGTSGGYEQFF
D: TRBD1; J: TRBJ2-3; size: NA; V: TRBV6-1; DNA: TGTGCCAGCAGGACAGGGTTGGGCGCAGATACGCAGTATTTT; CDR3: CASRTGLGADTQYF
D: NA; J: TRBJ2-7; size: NA; V: TRBV20-1; DNA: TGCAGTGCCCAACGGGGGTTCAAGTACGAGCAGTACTTC; CDR3: CSAQRGFKYEQYF
D: NA; J: TRBJ2-1; size: NA; V: TRBV6-2/TRBV6-3; DNA: TGTACCAGCAGTTACTCGATGGCGGATGAGCAGTTCTTC; CDR3: CTSSYSMADEQFF
D: NA; J: TRBJ2-7; size: NA; V: TRBV7-2; DNA: TGTGCCAGCAGCATATTACAGGGTTCCTACGAGCAGTACTTC; CDR3: CASSILQGSYEQYF
D: TRBD1; J: TRBJ2-3; size: many; V: TRBV20-1; DNA: TGCAGTGCTCTGGCCAGGGGGAAAGATACGCAGTATTTT; CDR3: CSALARGKDTQYF
D: NA; J: TRBJ2-7; size: few; V: TRBV10-3; DNA: TGTGCCATCACCGGATCCAGTGGGGGTTTAGACGAGCAGTACTTC; CDR3: CAITGSSGGLDEQYF
D: TRBD2; J: TRBJ2-1; size: many; V: TRBV7-9; DNA: TGTGCCAGCAGCTTCCAAAAGCGGGGGGGCCCCCGCAACAATGAGCAGTTCTTC; CDR3: CASSFQKRGGPRNNEQFF
D: NA; J: TRBJ1-2; size: NA; V: TRBV20-1; DNA: TGCAGTGCTAGAGACCGACAGGACTATGGCTACACCTTC; CDR3: CSARDRQDYGYTF
D: NA; J: TRBJ2-7; size: NA; V: TRBV5-6; DNA: TGTGCCAGCAGCCCCCAACGCGGTGGCTACGAGCAGTACTTC; CDR3: CASSPQRGGYEQYF
D: NA; J: TRBJ2-3; size: NA; V: TRBV12-5; DNA: TGTGCTAGCGGTTTGGCGTTAAATGGTGTCGGGCCTGAAGGGACAGATACGCAGTATTTT; CDR3: CASGLALNGVGPEGTDTQYF
D: NA; J: TRBJ2-1; size: NA; V: TRBV20-1; DNA: TGCAGTGCTAGCGTGACGGGGACGCAGTTCTTC; CDR3: CSASVTGTQFF
D: NA; J: TRBJ2-7; size: NA; V: TRBV20-1; DNA: TGCAGTGCCCCGAGGGGGGTCCACGAGCAGTACTTC; CDR3: CSAPRGVHEQYF
D: TRBD2; J: TRBJ2-3; size: few; V: TRBV20-1; DNA: TGCAGTCTTAATAGCGGGAGGGGCGCAGATACGCAGTATTTT; CDR3: CSLNSGRGADTQYF
D: TRBD2; J: TRBJ2-1; size: NA; V: TRBV27; DNA: TGTGCCAGCAGTTTAGAAGGGACTAGCGGTTACAATGAGCAGTTCTTC; CDR3: CASSLEGTSGYNEQFF
D: TRBD1; J: TRBJ1-4; size: NA; V: TRBV19; DNA: TGTGCCAGTAGTACCGGGACAGGCCGCCTTTTCGGAGAAAAACTGTTTTTT; CDR3: CASSTGTGRLFGEKLFF
D: NA; J: TRBJ1-2; size: NA; V: TRBV29-1; DNA: TGCAGCGTTGAAGACACAGGGCTTCACTATGGCTACACCTTC; CDR3: CSVEDTGLHYGYTF
D: NA; J: TRBJ2-6; size: NA; V: TRBV29-1; DNA: TGCAGCGCCACCAGCTCTGGGGCCAACGTCCTGACTTTC; CDR3: CSATSSGANVLTF
D: NA; J: TRBJ2-7; size: few; V: TRBV3-1; DNA: TGTGCCAGCAGCCAAGACTACGGCAGATACGAGCAGTACTTC; CDR3: CASSQDYGRYEQYF
D: TRBD1; J: TRBJ1-2; size: few; V: TRBV20-1; DNA: TGCAGTGCTAGGGAACTTACCGGGACAGGGAAGGGCTACACCTTC; CDR3: CSARELTGTGKGYTF